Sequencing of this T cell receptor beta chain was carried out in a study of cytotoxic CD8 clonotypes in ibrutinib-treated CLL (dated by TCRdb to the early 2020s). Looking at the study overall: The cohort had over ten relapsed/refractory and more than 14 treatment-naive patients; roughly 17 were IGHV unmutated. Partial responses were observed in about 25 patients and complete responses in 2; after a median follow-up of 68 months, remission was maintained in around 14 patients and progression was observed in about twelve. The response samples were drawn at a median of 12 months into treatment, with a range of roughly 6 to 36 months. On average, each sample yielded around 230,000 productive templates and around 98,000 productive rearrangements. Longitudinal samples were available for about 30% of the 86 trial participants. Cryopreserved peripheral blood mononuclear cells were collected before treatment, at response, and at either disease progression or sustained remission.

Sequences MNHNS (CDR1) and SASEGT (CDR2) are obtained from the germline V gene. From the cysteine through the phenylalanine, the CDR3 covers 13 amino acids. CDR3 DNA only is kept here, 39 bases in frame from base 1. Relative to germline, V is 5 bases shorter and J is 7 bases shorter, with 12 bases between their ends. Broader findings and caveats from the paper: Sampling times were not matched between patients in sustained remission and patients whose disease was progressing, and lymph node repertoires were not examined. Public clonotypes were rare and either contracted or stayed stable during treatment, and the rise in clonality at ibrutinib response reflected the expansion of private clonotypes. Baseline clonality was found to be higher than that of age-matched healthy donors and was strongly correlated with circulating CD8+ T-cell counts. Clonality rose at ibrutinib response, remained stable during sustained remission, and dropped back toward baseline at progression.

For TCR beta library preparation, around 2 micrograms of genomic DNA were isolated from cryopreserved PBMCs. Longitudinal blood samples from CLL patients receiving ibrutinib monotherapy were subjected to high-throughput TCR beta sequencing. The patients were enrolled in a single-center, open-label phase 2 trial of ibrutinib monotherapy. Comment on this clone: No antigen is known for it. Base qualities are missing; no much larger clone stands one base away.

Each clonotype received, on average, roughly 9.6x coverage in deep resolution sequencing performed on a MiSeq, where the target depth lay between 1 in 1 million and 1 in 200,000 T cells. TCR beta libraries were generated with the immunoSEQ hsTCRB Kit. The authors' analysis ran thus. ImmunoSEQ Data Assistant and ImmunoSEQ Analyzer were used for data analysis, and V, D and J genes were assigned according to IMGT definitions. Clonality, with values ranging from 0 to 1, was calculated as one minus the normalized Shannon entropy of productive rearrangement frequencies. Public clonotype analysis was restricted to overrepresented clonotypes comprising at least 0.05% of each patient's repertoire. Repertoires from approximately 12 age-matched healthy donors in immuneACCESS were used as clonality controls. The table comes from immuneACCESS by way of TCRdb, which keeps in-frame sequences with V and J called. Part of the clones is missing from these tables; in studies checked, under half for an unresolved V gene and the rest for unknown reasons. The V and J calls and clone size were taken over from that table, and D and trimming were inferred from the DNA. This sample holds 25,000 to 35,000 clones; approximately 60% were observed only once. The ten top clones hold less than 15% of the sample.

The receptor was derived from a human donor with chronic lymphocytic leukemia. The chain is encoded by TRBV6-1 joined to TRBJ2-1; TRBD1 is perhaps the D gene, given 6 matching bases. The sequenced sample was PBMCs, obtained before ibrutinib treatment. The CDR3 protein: CASSLTGWNEQFF. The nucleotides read TGTGCCAGCAGTCTGACAGGCTGGAATGAGCAGTTCTTC.